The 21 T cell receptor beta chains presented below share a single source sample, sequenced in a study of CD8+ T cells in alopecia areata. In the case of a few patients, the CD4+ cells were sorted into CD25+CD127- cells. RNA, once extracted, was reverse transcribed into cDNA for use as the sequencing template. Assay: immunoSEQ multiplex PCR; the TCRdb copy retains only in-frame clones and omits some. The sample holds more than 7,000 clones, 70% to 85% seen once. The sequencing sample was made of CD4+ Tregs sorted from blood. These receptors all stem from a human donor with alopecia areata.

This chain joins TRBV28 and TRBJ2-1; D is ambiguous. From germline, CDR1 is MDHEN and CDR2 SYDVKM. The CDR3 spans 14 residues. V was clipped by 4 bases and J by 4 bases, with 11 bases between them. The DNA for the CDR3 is TGTGCCAGCAGTTATCCAGGATTATACAATGAGCAGTTCTTC. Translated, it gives CASSYPGLYNEQFF.

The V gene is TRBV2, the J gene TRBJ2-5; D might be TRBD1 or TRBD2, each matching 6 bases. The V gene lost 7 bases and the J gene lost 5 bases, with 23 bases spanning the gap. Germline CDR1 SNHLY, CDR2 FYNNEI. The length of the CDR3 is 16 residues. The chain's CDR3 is CASNGRGPRMGETQYF. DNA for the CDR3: TGTGCCAGCAATGGTCGGGGGCCCCGGATGGGCGAGACCCAGTACTTC.

This CDR3 reads CASAGRTEAFF. CDR3 bases: TGTGCCAGCGCCGGGAGGACTGAAGCTTTCTTT. The chain carries TRBV5-6 and TRBJ1-1; the D is unclear. V dropped 7 bases and J dropped 5 bases, with 9 bases sitting between them. CDR1 and CDR2 (germline): SGHDT, YYEEEE. The CDR3 length is 11 residues.

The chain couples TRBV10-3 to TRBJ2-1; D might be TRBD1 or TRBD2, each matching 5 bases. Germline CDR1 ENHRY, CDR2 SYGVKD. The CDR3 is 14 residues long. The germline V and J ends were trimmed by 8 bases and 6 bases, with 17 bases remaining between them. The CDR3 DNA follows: TGTGCCATCGGCCCGATGGGGACCCGCAATGAGCAGTTCTTC. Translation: CAIGPMGTRNEQFF.

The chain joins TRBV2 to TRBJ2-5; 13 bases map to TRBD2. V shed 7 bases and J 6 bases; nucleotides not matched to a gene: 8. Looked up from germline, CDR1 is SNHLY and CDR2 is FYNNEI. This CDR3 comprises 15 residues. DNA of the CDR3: TGTGCCAGCACCAAGACTAGCGGGGGGCAGAAGACCCAGTACTTC. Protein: CASTKTSGGQKTQYF.

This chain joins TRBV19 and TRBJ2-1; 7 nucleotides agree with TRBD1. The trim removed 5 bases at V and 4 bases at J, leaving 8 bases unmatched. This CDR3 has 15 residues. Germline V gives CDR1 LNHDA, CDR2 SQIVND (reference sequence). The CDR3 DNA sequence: TGTGCCAGTAGTGATCCCGGGACAGCATACAATGAGCAGTTCTTC. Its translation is CASSDPGTAYNEQFF.

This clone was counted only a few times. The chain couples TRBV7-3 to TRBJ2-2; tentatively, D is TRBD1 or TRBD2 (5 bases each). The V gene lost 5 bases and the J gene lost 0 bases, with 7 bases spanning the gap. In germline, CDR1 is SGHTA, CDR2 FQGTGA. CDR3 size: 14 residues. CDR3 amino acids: CASSPGPNTGELFF. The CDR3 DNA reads TGTGCCAGCAGCCCGGGACCGAACACCGGGGAGCTGTTTTTT.

CDR3 coding DNA: TGTGCCAGCAGCTTAGTAGTTGGGCGAGGTTCTGGAAACACCATATATTTT. This gives the protein CASSLVVGRGSGNTIYF. The V and J genes are TRBV11-2 and TRBJ1-3, with D unclear. From germline, CDR1 is SGHAT and CDR2 FQNNGV. The V end lost 1 base, the J end lost 1 base, and 14 bases lay between the germline ends. The CDR3 has 17 residues.

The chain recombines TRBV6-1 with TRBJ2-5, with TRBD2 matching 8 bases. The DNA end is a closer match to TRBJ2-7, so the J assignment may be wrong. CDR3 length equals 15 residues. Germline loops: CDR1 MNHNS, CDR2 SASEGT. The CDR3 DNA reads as TGTGCCAGCAGTGGCATAGCGGGGAGGGGCTACGAGCAGTACTTC. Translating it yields CASSGIAGRGYEQYF.

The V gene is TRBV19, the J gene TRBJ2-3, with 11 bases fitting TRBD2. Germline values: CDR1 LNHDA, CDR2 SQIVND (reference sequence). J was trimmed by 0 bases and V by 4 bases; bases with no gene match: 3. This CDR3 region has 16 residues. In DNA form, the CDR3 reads TGTGCCAGTAGTACAGGGACTAGCGGTAGCACAGATACGCAGTATTTT. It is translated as CASSTGTSGSTDTQYF.

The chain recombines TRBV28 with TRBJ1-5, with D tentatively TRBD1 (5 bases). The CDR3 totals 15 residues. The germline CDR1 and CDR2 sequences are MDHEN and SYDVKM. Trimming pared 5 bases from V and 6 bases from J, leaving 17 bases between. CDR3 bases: TGTGCCAGCAGTAAACAGGCTCCGAGGGGTCAGCCCCAGCATTTT. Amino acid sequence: CASSKQAPRGQPQHF.

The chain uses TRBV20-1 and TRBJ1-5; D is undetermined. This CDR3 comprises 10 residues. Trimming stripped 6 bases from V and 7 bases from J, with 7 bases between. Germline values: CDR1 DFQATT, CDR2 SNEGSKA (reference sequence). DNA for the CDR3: TGCAGTGCCCGCGGACAGCCCCAGCATTTT. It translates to CSARGQPQHF.

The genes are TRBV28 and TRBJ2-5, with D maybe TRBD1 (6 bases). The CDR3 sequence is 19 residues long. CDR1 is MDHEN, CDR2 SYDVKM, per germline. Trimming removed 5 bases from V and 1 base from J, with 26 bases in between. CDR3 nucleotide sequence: TGTGCCAGCAGTGAAGACAGGACGACCGGGTTAAGCCCCCAAGAGACCCAGTACTTC. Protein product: CASSEDRTTGLSPQETQYF.

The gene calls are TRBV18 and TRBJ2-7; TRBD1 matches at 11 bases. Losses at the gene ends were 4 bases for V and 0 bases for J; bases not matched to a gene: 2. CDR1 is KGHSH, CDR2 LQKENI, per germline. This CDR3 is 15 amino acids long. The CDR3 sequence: CASSQGQGASYEQYF. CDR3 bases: TGTGCCAGCTCACAAGGACAGGGGGCCTCCTACGAGCAGTACTTC.

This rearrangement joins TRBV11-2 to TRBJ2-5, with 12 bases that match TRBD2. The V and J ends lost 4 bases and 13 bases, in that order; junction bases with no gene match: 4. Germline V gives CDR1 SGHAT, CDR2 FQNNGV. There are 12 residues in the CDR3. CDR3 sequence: CASSSTSGSMYF. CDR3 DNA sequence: TGTGCCAGCAGCTCGACTAGCGGGAGTATGTACTTC.

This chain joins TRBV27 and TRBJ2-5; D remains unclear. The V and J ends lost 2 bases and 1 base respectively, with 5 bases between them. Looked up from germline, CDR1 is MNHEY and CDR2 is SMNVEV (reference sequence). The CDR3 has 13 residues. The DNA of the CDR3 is TGTGCCAGCAGTTTAACCTTCCAAGAGACCCAGTACTTC. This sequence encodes CASSLTFQETQYF.

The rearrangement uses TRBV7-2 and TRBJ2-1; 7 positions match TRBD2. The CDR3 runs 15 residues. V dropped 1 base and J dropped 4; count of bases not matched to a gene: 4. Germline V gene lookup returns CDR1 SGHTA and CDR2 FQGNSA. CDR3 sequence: CASSLVGLVYNEQFF. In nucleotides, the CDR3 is TGTGCCAGCAGCTTAGTTGGACTAGTGTACAATGAGCAGTTCTTC.

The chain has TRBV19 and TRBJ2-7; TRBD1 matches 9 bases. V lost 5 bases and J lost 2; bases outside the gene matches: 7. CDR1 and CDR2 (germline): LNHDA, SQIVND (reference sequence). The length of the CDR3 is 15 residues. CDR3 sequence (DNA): TGTGCCAGTAGTCCCCGGGACAGGGCCCCCTACGAGCAGTACTTC. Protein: CASSPRDRAPYEQYF.

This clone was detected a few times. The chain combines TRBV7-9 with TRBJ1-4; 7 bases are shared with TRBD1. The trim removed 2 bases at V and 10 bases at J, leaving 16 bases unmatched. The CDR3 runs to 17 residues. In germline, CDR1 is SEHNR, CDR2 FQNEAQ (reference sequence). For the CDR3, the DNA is TGTGCCAGCAGCTTACCCCGGGGGGACAGATCAGGAGGAAAACTGTTTTTT. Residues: CASSLPRGDRSGGKLFF. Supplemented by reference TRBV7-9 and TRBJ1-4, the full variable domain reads DTGVSQNPRHKITKRGQNVTFRCDPISEHNRLYWYRQTLGQGPEFLTYFQNEAQLEKSRLLSDRFSAERPKGSFSTLEIQRTEQGDSAMYLCASSLPRGDRSGGKLFFGSGTQLSVL.

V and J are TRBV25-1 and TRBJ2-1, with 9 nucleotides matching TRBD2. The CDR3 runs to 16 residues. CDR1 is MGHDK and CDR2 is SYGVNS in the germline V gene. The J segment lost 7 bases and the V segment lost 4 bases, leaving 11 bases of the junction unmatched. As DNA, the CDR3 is TGTGCCAGCAGTGGATCCGGCGGGAGGGGGTCAAATGAGCAGTTCTTC. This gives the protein CASSGSGGRGSNEQFF.

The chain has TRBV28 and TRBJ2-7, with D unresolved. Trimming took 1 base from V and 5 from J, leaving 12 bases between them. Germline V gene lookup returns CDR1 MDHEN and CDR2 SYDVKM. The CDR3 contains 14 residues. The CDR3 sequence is CASSLLWIQNEQYF. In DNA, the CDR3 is TGTGCCAGCAGTTTATTGTGGATCCAGAACGAGCAGTACTTC.